This is a list of T cell receptor beta chains from one sample in a study of T cell changes during pregnancy in multiple sclerosis. The method was immunoSEQ multiplex PCR; TCRdb's version includes in-frame clones alone and lacks a portion of them. The profile shows 50,000 to 65,000 clones, over 75% of them singletons. The sample here was peripheral blood, taken in the first trimester of pregnancy. These receptors originate from a female donor with multiple sclerosis, enrolled in a pregnancy study. Both conserved end residues are part of each CDR3. D genes are given only for firm matches. Only part of the rows carry a size: once, few, many, or a class if the clone is expanded.

J gene | V gene | D gene | clone size | CDR3 DNA | CDR3 protein
TRBJ2-3 | TRBV6-5 | TRBD1 | NA | TGTGCCAGCAGGGGACAGGGGCAAGATACGCAGTATTTT | CASRGQGQDTQYF
TRBJ2-6 | TRBV25-1 | TRBD1 | NA | TGTGCCAGCAGCCCCGACAGGGGAGGGGCCAACGTCCTGACTTTC | CASSPDRGGANVLTF
TRBJ1-3 | TRBV21-1 | NA | NA | TGTGCCAGCAGCAAAGAGAGCATCTCTGGAAACACCATATATTTT | CASSKESISGNTIYF
TRBJ2-7 | TRBV7-9 | NA | NA | TGTGCCAGCAGCCGGGGAGGCGAGCAGTACTTC | CASSRGGEQYF
TRBJ2-7 | TRBV20-1 | NA | NA | TGCAGTGCTAGAACTAGCTACGAGCAGTACTTC | CSARTSYEQYF
TRBJ2-2 | TRBV28 | TRBD2 | NA | TGTGCCGCGGGACTAGCGGGCTTCCCCGGGGAGCTGTTTTTT | CAAGLAGFPGELFF
TRBJ2-1 | TRBV30 | NA | few | TGTGCCTGGACCACGAGCTCCTACAATGAGCAGTTCTTC | CAWTTSSYNEQFF
TRBJ2-2 | TRBV11-2 | TRBD2 | once | TGTGCCAGCAGCCTCACTAGCGGGAGTTTGACCGGGGAGCTGTTTTTT | CASSLTSGSLTGELFF
TRBJ1-5 | TRBV28 | NA | NA | TGTGCCAGCAGCCCCCCCAAGGAGCTGCGGAGAGGGCAGCCCCAGCATTTT | CASSPPKELRRGQPQHF
TRBJ2-6 | TRBV5-1 | TRBD1 | NA | TGCGCCAGCAGCTTGGCAGGGACAGGGGGCTCTGGGGCCAACGTCCTGACTTTC | CASSLAGTGGSGANVLTF
TRBJ1-2 | TRBV5-4 | TRBD1 | NA | TGTGCCAGCAGCTCAGAAGGACAGGGCGACTATGGCTACACCTTC | CASSSEGQGDYGYTF
TRBJ2-1 | TRBV7-9 | TRBD1 | NA | TGTGCCAGCAGCTTAAGACGACAGGGAACCAATGAGCAGTTCTTC | CASSLRRQGTNEQFF
TRBJ1-3 | TRBV30 | TRBD1 | few | TGTGCCTGTGGGGGACAGGTCTCTGGAAACACCATATATTTT | CACGGQVSGNTIYF
TRBJ1-5 | TRBV12-5 | NA | NA | TGTGCTAGTGGTTTGGGCGGGGGCCCTTATAGCAATCAGCCCCAGCATTTT | CASGLGGGPYSNQPQHF
TRBJ2-1 | TRBV7-3 | NA | NA | TGTGCCAGCAGCTTAACGCTTAGGAGCGGCAATGAGCAGTTCTTC | CASSLTLRSGNEQFF
TRBJ1-4 | TRBV5-1 | NA | NA | TGCGCCAGCAGCTTGTTGGGAGACAATGAAAAACTGTTTTTT | CASSLLGDNEKLFF
TRBJ1-2 | TRBV4-1 | NA | few | TGCGCCAGCAGCCAAGGCGGGGGGTATGGCTACACCTTC | CASSQGGGYGYTF
TRBJ2-1 | TRBV5-1 | TRBD2 | NA | TGCGCCAGCAGCCCGCGGGGGATTGAGGACAATGAGCAGTTCTTC | CASSPRGIEDNEQFF
TRBJ2-7 | TRBV9 | TRBD2 | NA | TGTGCCAGCAGCACCGGACGACTAGCGGGAGCCAATAGCTACGAGCAGTACTTC | CASSTGRLAGANSYEQYF
TRBJ1-2 | TRBV27 | NA | NA | TGTGCCAGCAGTTTATTAGCCAGGGGCTATGGCTACACCTTC | CASSLLARGYGYTF
TRBJ2-1 | TRBV5-1 | TRBD2 | once | TGCGCCAGCAGCTTGGGACTAGCGGGAGGGCCTAAGCAGTTCTTC | CASSLGLAGGPKQFF
TRBJ2-7 | TRBV5-6 | NA | NA | TGTGCCAGCAGTCCCGGGTCCTCCTACGAGCAGTACTTC | CASSPGSSYEQYF
TRBJ2-3 | TRBV9 | TRBD2 | NA | TGTGCCAGCAGCTTAAGCGGGGGATCCACAGATACGCAGTATTTT | CASSLSGGSTDTQYF